The next 18 T cell receptor beta chains were all read from a single sample in a study of T cell repertoires in cytomegalovirus infection (dated by TCRdb to about 2019). Read against the paper, the sample's treatment or condition label means: in vitro stimulation with specific CMV peptide epitopes to enrich CMV-specific T cells. No antigen has been assigned to these receptors. Sequenced on an Illumina HiSeq 1500. TCRdb passed the public sequencing reads through fastp at Q25 and MiXCR, retaining productive beta sequences. Rows with a matching CDR3 protein are joined into one entry that keeps the most common DNA and genes. The sample includes around 770,000 distinct CDR3 sequences, with 25% to 30% observed a single time. The ten top clones hold over 10% of the sample. The sample in question was cultured CD8+ T cells from PBMCs, obtained from culture after CMV antigen stimulation. The receptors were gathered from a human donor in good health (CMV status not recorded). Some clones in this sample may be carry-over from other donors' samples.

The chain is built from TRBV7-6 and TRBJ2-1; D not resolved. The germline CDR1 and CDR2 sequences are SGHVS and FNYEAQ. The CDR3 length is 16 residues. The ends were cut back, 1 base at V and 5 bases at J, with 15 bases in the middle. Here the CDR3 reads CASSLVVGRVDNEQFF. The CDR3 coding sequence is TGTGCCAGCAGCTTAGTTGTGGGAAGGGTGGACAATGAGCAGTTCTTC.

In this sample, this clonotype turned up many times. The junction does not match germline at one end; this may be a read error. The rearrangement joins TRBV7-7 to TRBJ2-3; D possibly corresponds to TRBD2 (5 bases). In germline, CDR1 is SSHAT, CDR2 FNYEAQ (reference sequence). This CDR3 region has 15 residues. DNA of the CDR3: TGTGCTAGCAGCCCAGGACTGGATAGCACAGATACGCAGTATTTT. This gives the protein CASSPGLDSTDTQYF. The variable domain in full, with the rest retrieved from reference TRBV7-7 and TRBJ2-3, is GAGVSQSPRYKVTKRGQDVTLRCDPISSHATLYWYQQALGQGPEFLTYFNYEAQPDKSGLPSDRFSAERPEGSISTLTIQRTEQRDSAMYRCASSPGLDSTDTQYFGPGTRLTVL.

The genes are TRBV27 and TRBJ1-2, with unresolved D. There are 13 residues in the CDR3. V gave up 5 bases and J gave up 3 bases, with 10 bases separating them. CDR1 MNHEY and CDR2 SMNVEV come from the germline V gene (reference sequence). CDR3 nucleotide sequence: TGTGCCAGCAGTCCTCTTGGGCACTATGGCTACACCTTC. Translated: CASSPLGHYGYTF.

This clonotype was found many times. This chain uses TRBV7-9 with TRBJ1-2, with unresolved D. V was cut by 4 bases and J by 4 bases, with 10 bases left in between. This CDR3 comprises 13 residues. Germline lookup yields CDR1 SEHNR and CDR2 FQNEAQ (reference sequence). The CDR3 DNA is TGTGCCAGCAGCTCCGGACCGACCTATGGCTACACCTTC. Translated: CASSSGPTYGYTF.

The chain recombines TRBV28 with TRBJ1-5; no firm D call. Germline V lookup: CDR1 MDHEN, CDR2 SYDVKM. The CDR3 is 16 residues long. V lost 3 bases and J lost 0, with 12 bases in between. CDR3 residues: CASSFSRSLSNQPQHF. In DNA, the CDR3 is TGTGCCAGCAGTTTCTCCAGGTCCCTTAGCAATCAGCCCCAGCATTTT.

This clonotype was picked up many times. The rearrangement links TRBV6-1 to TRBJ1-3; 9 bases fit TRBD1. Trimming removed 5 bases from V and 2 bases from J; junction bases left unmatched: 10. This CDR3 region has 17 residues. The V gene's germline CDR1 is MNHNS and CDR2 SASEGT. CDR3 sequence reads: CASSFGTGRWAGNTIYF. The CDR3 DNA reads TGTGCCAGCAGTTTTGGGACAGGGCGGTGGGCTGGAAACACCATATATTTT.

This clonotype was detected only a few times. The chain recombines TRBV9 with TRBJ1-4, with 7 bases that match TRBD1. The CDR3 length is 15 residues. The V segment lost 3 bases and the J segment 5 bases; nucleotides outside the gene matches: 7. Germline V gives CDR1 SGDLS, CDR2 YYNGEE. The CDR3 nucleotides are TGTGCCAGCAGCGCAGGGTCGACAGGGAATGAAAAACTGTTTTTT. It is translated as CASSAGSTGNEKLFF.

V and J are TRBV27 and TRBJ2-3; D unresolved. Germline loops: CDR1 MNHEY, CDR2 SMNVEV (reference sequence). This CDR3 has 15 amino acids. V was pared by 1 base and J by 2 bases, with 10 bases between. Written as DNA, the CDR3 is TGTGCCAGCAGTTTATACGTCAGAGCCACAGATACGCAGTATTTT. Protein sequence: CASSLYVRATDTQYF.

This clonotype was seen a few times. The chain recombines TRBV27 with TRBJ1-5, with a possible D match to TRBD1 (5 bases). The CDR3 totals 15 residues. The V end lost 7 bases, the J end lost 1 base, and 14 bases lay between the germline ends. CDR1 and CDR2 from the germline V gene are MNHEY and SMNVEV (reference sequence). CDR3 nucleotides: TGTGCCAGCACCCTGAGAGGGGACAGCAATCAGCCCCAGCATTTT. It yields the protein CASTLRGDSNQPQHF.

This clonotype was counted between two and nine times. This chain connects TRBV6-2 or TRBV6-3 to TRBJ1-2, with D perhaps matching TRBD1 (5 bases). Trimming removed 7 bases from V and 2 bases from J, with 8 bases in between. This CDR3 is 12 amino acids long. In germline, CDR1 is MNHEY, CDR2 SVGEGT. The CDR3 here is CASMTANYGYTF. In DNA form, the CDR3 reads TGTGCCAGCATGACAGCGAACTATGGCTACACCTTC.

This clonotype was seen a few times. The J gene is TRBJ1-3, the V gene TRBV10-3; D perhaps matches TRBD1 (6 bases). The ends were cut back, 11 bases at V and 0 bases at J, with 14 bases in the middle. This CDR3 is built from 14 residues. The germline V gene encodes CDR1 ENHRY and CDR2 SYGVKD. The DNA for the CDR3 is TGTGCCGCGTCGGGGGCCTTCTCTGGAAACACCATATATTTT. It is translated as CAASGAFSGNTIYF.

This chain connects TRBV27 to TRBJ1-2; TRBD1 agrees at 8 bases. The V segment lost 0 bases and the J segment 8 bases; nucleotides outside the gene matches: 11. The CDR3 has 16 amino acids. Germline assignment: CDR1 MNHEY and CDR2 SMNVEV (reference sequence). The CDR3 region has the DNA TGTGCCAGCAGTTTATCTGCTCGACAGGGGCGGCGAGGCTACACCTTC. Protein product: CASSLSARQGRRGYTF.

V is TRBV14 and J is TRBJ1-2, with TRBD1 identical over 7 bases. The CDR3 loop spans 15 amino acids. Germline V gene data show CDR1 as SGHDN and CDR2 as FVKESK. V dropped 0 bases and J dropped 7; count of bases not matched to a gene: 8. CDR3 in DNA: TGTGCCAGCAGCCAAGAATCGGGGACAGTTTTTGGCTACACCTTC. Encoded protein: CASSQESGTVFGYTF.

This clonotype has a handful of counts. The rearrangement links TRBV27 to TRBJ2-7; TRBD1 agrees at 8 bases. The CDR3 extends over 17 amino acids. V was clipped by 7 bases and J by 3 bases; unmatched bases: 17. CDR1 is MNHEY, CDR2 SMNVEV, per germline (reference sequence). The CDR3 protein is CASKGANDRGGIYEQYF. DNA of the CDR3: TGTGCCAGCAAAGGGGCCAATGACAGGGGAGGAATCTACGAGCAGTACTTC.

The V and J genes are TRBV6-6 and TRBJ2-7; TRBD2 is a possible D gene (5 bases). Trimming cost V 2 bases and J 4 bases, with 12 bases left between them. Per germline, CDR1 MNHNY and CDR2 SVGAGI (reference sequence). The CDR3 consists of 14 residues. This chain's CDR3 is CASSYPNRDYEQYV. The DNA of the CDR3 is TGTGCCAGCAGTTACCCGAACCGGGATTACGAGCAGTACGTC.

This clonotype showed up many times. The CDR3 DNA reads TGTGCCAGCAACCAAGGAGGAACCGGGGAGCTGTTTTTT. Translation gives CASNQGGTGELFF. The genes are TRBV6-2 or TRBV6-3 and TRBJ2-2; the D gene is possibly TRBD2 (5 bases). The CDR3 has 13 residues. V was cut by 7 bases and J by 5 bases, with 11 bases left in between. In germline, CDR1 is MNHEY, CDR2 SVGEGT.

J is TRBJ2-7 and V is TRBV6-2 or TRBV6-3; D not certain. Germline V gene lookup returns CDR1 MNHEY and CDR2 SVGEGT. Trimming cost V 2 bases and J 0 bases, with 14 bases left between them. The CDR3 contains 16 residues. The CDR3 region has the DNA TGTGCCAGCAGTTACCCCCCGGGTCCTCCCTCCTACGAGCAGTACGTC. It specifies CASSYPPGPPSYEQYV.

The rearrangement joins TRBV27 to TRBJ1-1; 8 nucleotides align to TRBD1. The CDR3 has 15 residues. V shed 5 bases, J shed 4 bases, and the junction held 9 bases outside the gene matches. Germline V lookup: CDR1 MNHEY, CDR2 SMNVEV (reference sequence). The CDR3 loop reads CASSPTQGAVTEAFF. As DNA, the CDR3 is TGTGCCAGCAGTCCGACCCAGGGGGCGGTCACTGAAGCTTTCTTT.